Each of the 31 T cell receptor beta chains below was sequenced from the same sample in a study of blood T cell repertoires in COVID-19. Profiled with immunoSEQ multiplex PCR; TCRdb holds only in-frame clones, not every one. The table includes 200,000 to 250,000 clones, about 79% detected once. Specimen: peripheral blood. The origin of the receptors is a human donor in a cohort sampled during active COVID-19.

CDR3 DNA: TGTGCCAGCAGCGTAGAGGCGGGAGGCTACGAGCAGTACTTC. Translation gives CASSVEAGGYEQYF. The rearrangement uses TRBV9 and TRBJ2-7, with 8 bases that match TRBD2. The junction had 2 bases not matched to a gene; V was cut back by 0 bases and J by 3 bases. The CDR3 loop spans 14 amino acids. CDR1 is SGDLS, CDR2 YYNGEE, per germline.

The gene calls are TRBV12-3 or TRBV12-4 and TRBJ1-1; D gene unclear. The CDR3 is 13 residues long. V was cut by 6 bases and J by 7 bases, with 15 bases left in between. The CDR3 coding sequence is TGTGCCAGCAGCCTGAACGGGTATCTTGAAGCTTTCTTT. Amino acid sequence: CASSLNGYLEAFF.

This sequence joins TRBV7-9 and TRBJ2-5; 11 nucleotides agree with TRBD2. V lost 5 bases to trimming and J lost 4 bases; unmatched junction nucleotides: 3. Per the germline V gene, CDR1 is SEHNR and CDR2 is FQNEAQ (reference sequence). The CDR3 length is 14 residues. The DNA of the CDR3 is TGTGCCAGCAGCAGACTAGCGGGACCAGAGACCCAGTACTTC. Translated, it gives CASSRLAGPETQYF. Looking up the rest from reference TRBV7-9 and TRBJ2-5 gives the full variable domain: DTGVSQNPRHKITKRGQNVTFRCDPISEHNRLYWYRQTLGQGPEFLTYFQNEAQLEKSRLLSDRFSAERPKGSFSTLEIQRTEQGDSAMYLCASSRLAGPETQYFGPGTRLLVL.

This clone was recorded a few times. The chain uses TRBV7-9 and TRBJ2-3, with D maybe TRBD2 (6 bases). The CDR3 sequence is 15 residues long. Germline CDR1 and CDR2: SEHNR and FQNEAQ (reference sequence). The V end lost 1 base, the J end lost 1 base, and 9 bases lay between the germline ends. The CDR3 is CASSLVSGGTDTQYF. The CDR3 region has the DNA TGTGCCAGCAGCTTAGTTTCGGGGGGCACAGATACGCAGTATTTT.

The table lists this clone with a count of one. CDR3 sequence (DNA): TGCGCCAGCAGCCCCGGGGGTCCCCCCGGAGCTTTCTTT. Translated, it gives CASSPGGPPGAFF. The V gene is TRBV10-1, the J gene TRBJ1-1, with a tentative D call TRBD1 (5 bases). Germline CDR1 WNHNN, CDR2 SYGVQD (reference sequence). V shed 6 bases and J shed 10 bases, with 18 bases lying between them. This CDR3 has 13 residues.

V gene TRBV19 combines with J gene TRBJ2-1; no clear D. The CDR3 has 16 residues. The germline CDR1 and CDR2 sequences are LNHDA and SQIVND (reference sequence). V lost 1 base and J lost 1, with 11 bases in between. The CDR3 here is CASSIGGWASYNEQFF. CDR3 sequence (DNA): TGTGCCAGTAGTATAGGTGGCTGGGCGTCCTACAATGAGCAGTTCTTC.

V usage is TRBV3-1 (or the pseudogene TRBV3-2) and J usage is TRBJ1-5, with 10 positions matching TRBD1. Germline trimming cut 1 base from V and 2 bases from J; bases unmatched to any gene: 5. Germline V gene lookup returns CDR1 LGHDT and CDR2 YNNKEL (reference sequence). This CDR3 region has 17 residues. The CDR3 DNA follows: TGTGCCAGCAGCCAAGGGACAGGGGGTTTCGGCAATCAGCCCCAGCATTTT. It codes for CASSQGTGGFGNQPQHF.

V and J are TRBV4-2 and TRBJ2-7; a possible D gene is TRBD2 (5 bases). Germline loops: CDR1 LGHNA, CDR2 YNFKEQ. This CDR3 spans 14 amino acids. Trimming shortened V by 4 bases and J by 2 bases, and 12 bases separated the two germline ends. The chain's CDR3 is CASSPRAEPYEQYF. DNA of the CDR3: TGTGCCAGCAGCCCAAGAGCGGAACCCTACGAGCAGTACTTC.

Note on this clone: At one end the junction does not follow the germline gene, possibly because of a read error. The chain recombines TRBV4-1 with TRBJ2-7; 11 bases map to TRBD2. The germline CDR1 and CDR2 sequences are MGHRA and YSYEKL. CDR3 length: 17 residues. In DNA form, the CDR3 reads TGCGCCAGCAGCCAGAGCGTTCCGGGACTAGCGGCGGCGCAGTTGGACTTC. Protein: CASSQSVPGLAAAQLDF.

The chain combines TRBV7-8 with TRBJ1-2, with TRBD1 identical over 12 bases. In germline, CDR1 is SGHVS, CDR2 FQNEAQ. V lost 5 bases, J lost 3 bases, and 4 bases stayed unmatched. The CDR3 covers 15 residues. The chain's CDR3 is CASSRGQGADYGYTF. The CDR3 DNA sequence: TGTGCCAGCAGCCGGGGACAGGGGGCTGACTATGGCTACACCTTC.

Of note for this clone: The junction departs from germline at one end; a sequencing error may be responsible. The rearrangement uses TRBV19 and TRBJ1-5, with 9 bases that match TRBD1. CDR1 is LNHDA and CDR2 is SQIVND in the germline V gene (reference sequence). The CDR3 has 15 residues. CDR3 coding DNA: TGTGCCAGTAGTACAACGGGACAGGGCAAGCAGCCCCAGCATTTT. The encoded protein is CASSTTGQGKQPQHF.

The rearrangement joins TRBV28 to TRBJ2-5, with TRBD1 identical over 8 bases. The CDR3 is 13 residues long. V shed 6 bases, J shed 4 bases, and the junction held 4 bases outside the gene matches. Per germline, CDR1 MDHEN and CDR2 SYDVKM. The CDR3 reads CASSPRGRETQYF. CDR3 DNA: TGTGCCAGCAGCCCCAGGGGGCGAGAGACCCAGTACTTC.

The J gene is TRBJ1-1, the V gene TRBV5-1; D possibly corresponds to TRBD1 (5 bases). Germline CDR1 reads SGHRS; CDR2 reads YFSETQ. The V gene lost 4 bases and the J gene lost 4 bases, with 14 bases spanning the gap. The CDR3 is made up of 14 amino acids. CDR3 region: CASSLTARGTEAFF. For the CDR3, the DNA is TGCGCCAGCAGCCTGACAGCGCGGGGCACTGAAGCTTTCTTT.

The J gene is TRBJ2-3, the V gene TRBV19, with 7 bases lining up with TRBD2. Germline trimming cut 0 bases from V and 6 bases from J; bases unmatched to any gene: 6. Germline assignment: CDR1 LNHDA and CDR2 SQIVND (reference sequence). CDR3 length: 15 residues. The CDR3 region is CASSIDGRSADTQYF. The CDR3 region has the DNA TGTGCCAGTAGTATAGACGGGAGGAGCGCGGATACGCAGTATTTT.

J is TRBJ1-4 and V is TRBV4-1, with 9 bases that match TRBD1. Trimming took 1 base from V and 5 from J; bases not matched to a gene: 5. The CDR3 covers 16 residues. CDR1 is MGHRA, CDR2 YSYEKL, per germline. The DNA of the CDR3 is TGCGCCAGCAGCCAAGGACAGGGGGTAGGAAATGAAAAACTGTTTTTT. Translating it yields CASSQGQGVGNEKLFF.

The genes are TRBV5-5 and TRBJ2-2, with D maybe TRBD2 (6 bases). V shed 0 bases and J shed 5 bases, with 11 bases lying between them. This CDR3 is built from 15 residues. Germline V lookup: CDR1 SGHKS, CDR2 YYEKEE (reference sequence). This CDR3 is CASSLEWGRTGELFF. The CDR3, as DNA: TGTGCCAGCAGCTTGGAGTGGGGGAGGACCGGGGAGCTGTTTTTT.

The CDR3 loop is CASSPRHSTDTQYF. CDR3 in DNA: TGTGCCAGCAGCCCACGACATAGCACAGATACGCAGTATTTT. The V and J genes are TRBV7-9 and TRBJ2-3; D is ambiguous. Germline V gene data show CDR1 as SEHNR and CDR2 as FQNEAQ (reference sequence). CDR3 size: 14 residues. V was cut by 5 bases and J by 0 bases, with 9 bases left in between.

The chain combines TRBV5-5 with TRBJ2-7; 10 bases are a match to TRBD1. Germline loops: CDR1 SGHKS, CDR2 YYEKEE (reference sequence). This CDR3 spans 14 amino acids. J was trimmed by 7 bases and V by 0 bases; bases with no gene match: 4. The CDR3 region has the DNA TGTGCCAGCAGCTTGGGACAGGGGGCGCGAGAGCAGTACTTC. It yields the protein CASSLGQGAREQYF.

The V call is TRBV5-4, the J call TRBJ2-1; 9 nucleotides agree with TRBD2. This CDR3 region has 17 residues. Germline-derived CDR1 and CDR2 are SGHNT and YYREEE (reference sequence). J gave up 8 bases and V 4 bases, and 16 bases lay outside the gene matches. DNA for the CDR3: TGTGCCAGCAGCCCTCGGGGAGCGGGAGGTTGGGCGGATGAGCAGTTCTTC. Its translation is CASSPRGAGGWADEQFF.

The genes are TRBV7-9 and TRBJ1-1; maybe TRBD1 (6 bases). This CDR3 is built from 13 residues. Trimming shortened V by 11 bases and J by 1 base, and 14 bases separated the two germline ends. Germline V CDR1 and CDR2: SEHNR, FQNEAQ (reference sequence). In DNA form, the CDR3 reads TGTGCCTGGGGGCAGGGGTCGAACACTGAAGCTTTCTTT. It encodes CAWGQGSNTEAFF.

The chain uses TRBV28 and TRBJ1-2, with 11 bases lining up with TRBD1. The junction had 4 bases not matched to a gene; V was cut back by 5 bases and J by 2 bases. Germline V lookup: CDR1 MDHEN, CDR2 SYDVKM. CDR3 length equals 15 residues. For the CDR3, the DNA is TGTGCCAGCAGTGGGGACAGGGGGGGAAACTATGGCTACACCTTC. Its protein product is CASSGDRGGNYGYTF.

The V gene is TRBV19, the J gene TRBJ1-2; D possibly corresponds to TRBD1 (6 bases). This CDR3 has 16 amino acids. Trimming left V 6 bases short and J 0 bases short, with 17 bases between. Germline V gene sequence: CDR1 LNHDA, CDR2 SQIVND (reference sequence). CDR3 residues: CASRRAGGPTNYGYTF. The CDR3 DNA reads TGTGCCAGTAGGAGGGCGGGGGGGCCCACTAACTATGGCTACACCTTC.

This clone was seen just once. The V call is TRBV11-2, the J call TRBJ2-1; D remains unclear. The CDR3 is made up of 13 amino acids. V was clipped by 6 bases and J by 2 bases, with 8 bases between them. The germline V gene has CDR1 SGHAT and CDR2 FQNNGV. Written as DNA, the CDR3 is TGTGCCAGCAGAACCCAGGCCTACAATGAGCAGTTCTTC. Translation gives CASRTQAYNEQFF.

V gene TRBV5-1 combines with J gene TRBJ2-2, with 8 bases fitting TRBD2. The V gene's germline CDR1 is SGHRS and CDR2 YFSETQ. This CDR3 comprises 16 residues. V shed 3 bases and J 1 base; nucleotides not matched to a gene: 5. CDR3 amino acids: CASSSGLAQNTGELFF. CDR3 bases: TGCGCCAGCAGCTCCGGACTAGCTCAGAACACCGGGGAGCTGTTTTTT.

The CDR3 DNA reads as TGTGCCAGCAGACAGGGATACGAGCAGTACTTC. Amino acids: CASRQGYEQYF. This rearrangement joins TRBV2 to TRBJ2-7, with D possibly being TRBD1 (6 bases). The CDR3 sequence is 11 residues long. Between the trimmed V and J ends, which lost 6 bases and 4 bases, there was a span of 7 bases. CDR1 is SNHLY and CDR2 is FYNNEI in the germline V gene.

Concerning this clone: Other nucleotide sequences in the sample specify the same CDR3. This chain joins TRBV5-1 and TRBJ2-1; 10 bases match TRBD2. V lost 0 bases and J lost 6; bases outside the gene matches: 6. Per the germline V gene, CDR1 is SGHRS and CDR2 is YFSETQ. The CDR3 is 16 amino acids. As DNA, the CDR3 is TGCGCCAGCAGCTTGGCTATAGCGGGAGGTGGCAATGAGCAGTTCTTC. Translated, it gives CASSLAIAGGGNEQFF.

This chain connects TRBV4-1 to TRBJ1-2; tentative D call: TRBD1 (5 bases). V lost 4 bases to trimming and J lost 1 base, with 10 bases between them. This CDR3 contains 14 residues. Germline CDR1 and CDR2: MGHRA and YSYEKL. The CDR3: CASSRRDFNYGYTF. CDR3 in DNA: TGCGCCAGCAGCCGCAGGGATTTTAACTATGGCTACACCTTC.

The rearrangement joins TRBV19 to TRBJ2-3; 13 bases agree with TRBD2. Unmatched junction bases numbered 2, after V lost 4 bases and J lost 1 base. Germline-derived CDR1 and CDR2 are LNHDA and SQIVND (reference sequence). The CDR3 extends over 16 amino acids. The CDR3 is CASSRLAGGGTDTQYF. Written as DNA, the CDR3 is TGTGCCAGTAGTAGACTAGCGGGAGGTGGCACAGATACGCAGTATTTT.

The rearrangement joins TRBV6-2 or TRBV6-3 to TRBJ2-5; 14 bases are shared with TRBD2. V trimming: 5 bases; J trimming: 4 bases; junction bases outside the gene matches: 15. Germline V gene data show CDR1 as MNHEY and CDR2 as SVGEGT. The length of the CDR3 is 19 residues. CDR3 nucleotide sequence: TGTGCCAGCAGTCCCGGACTAGCGGGAGGCTTGGTTTTTCCAGAGACCCAGTACTTC. Its protein is CASSPGLAGGLVFPETQYF.

This clone was observed a handful of times. J is TRBJ2-4 and V is TRBV5-4; 7 bases agree with TRBD2. The length of the CDR3 is 16 residues. V shed 4 bases and J 11 bases; nucleotides not matched to a gene: 18. The germline V gene encodes CDR1 SGHNT and CDR2 YYREEE (reference sequence). CDR3 protein: CASSQPGWAGAGVQYF. CDR3 DNA sequence: TGTGCCAGCAGCCAGCCCGGTTGGGCGGGAGCTGGTGTTCAGTACTTC.

For the CDR3, the DNA is TGTGCCAGCAGTGCAGAGGCGGTAGCGGGAGTCACAGATACGCAGTATTTT. This gives the protein CASSAEAVAGVTDTQYF. The chain carries TRBV4-2 and TRBJ2-3; 9 bases match TRBD2. The CDR3 is made up of 17 amino acids. The trim removed 6 bases at V and 2 bases at J, leaving 12 bases unmatched. Germline loops: CDR1 LGHNA, CDR2 YNFKEQ.